Listed below are T cell receptor beta chains from one sample, sequenced in a study of beta chain features in type 1 diabetes. Generated by immunoSEQ multiplex PCR, the TCRdb table keeps only in-frame clones and is missing some. The sample includes about 930,000 clones, roughly a sixth seen only once; the top ten take 0.023%. The sample comprised naive CD4+ T cells from blood. Every receptor here comes from a woman under 30 in good health. The CDR3 runs from the conserved cysteine through the conserved F or W. Each record gives: D gene, J gene, V gene, clone size, CDR3 protein, CDR3 DNA. D genes are given only for firm matches. Not every row has a clone size; where given, it reads once, few, many or a size class.

>TRBD1|TRBJ2-2|TRBV7-2|few
CASSLLQGRELFF
TGTGCCAGCAGCCTATTACAGGGGCGGGAGCTGTTTTTT
>NA|TRBJ2-4|TRBV6-5|few
CASSKSERKNIQYF
TGTGCCAGCAGCAAATCAGAGAGGAAAAACATTCAGTACTTC
>TRBD2|TRBJ2-7|TRBV28|few
CASGGLAGPYEQYF
TGTGCCAGCGGGGGACTAGCGGGACCTTACGAGCAGTACTTC
>NA|TRBJ2-6|TRBV5-1|NA
CASSLGSGANVLTF
TGCGCCAGCAGCTTAGGTTCTGGGGCCAACGTCCTGACTTTC
>NA|TRBJ1-3|TRBV10-3|few
CATTPVGPGNTIYF
TGTGCCACCACCCCGGTTGGGCCTGGAAACACCATATATTTT
>NA|TRBJ1-4|TRBV7-9|NA
CASSLGWGTAIIEKLFF
TGTGCCAGCAGCTTAGGGTGGGGCACAGCGATAATTGAAAAACTGTTTTTT
>NA|TRBJ1-3|TRBV9|few
CASSVGSSGNTIYF
TGTGCCAGCAGCGTAGGGTCCTCTGGAAACACCATATATTTT
>NA|TRBJ2-7|TRBV4-3|NA
CASSQEGSEQYF
TGCGCCAGCAGCCAAGAGGGATCCGAGCAGTACTTC
>NA|TRBJ2-3|TRBV6-5|few
CASSRSAGTDTQYF
TGTGCCAGCAGTAGGAGTGCGGGGACAGATACGCAGTATTTT
>NA|TRBJ2-3|TRBV6-5|few
CASSYANRPPMDTQYF
TGTGCCAGCAGTTACGCTAACAGGCCGCCCATGGATACGCAGTATTTT
>NA|TRBJ1-5|TRBV7-2|few
CASSLVGGNQPQHF
TGTGCCAGCAGCTTAGTAGGGGGCAATCAGCCCCAGCATTTT
>NA|TRBJ1-4|TRBV23-1|NA
CASSQSYRGGATNEKLFF
TGCGCCAGCAGTCAATCGTACAGAGGGGGAGCAACTAATGAAAAACTGTTTTTT
>NA|TRBJ2-5|TRBV5-5|few
CASSVAGPRETQYF
TGTGCCAGCAGCGTGGCAGGGCCCAGAGAGACCCAGTACTTC
>NA|TRBJ1-2|TRBV7-9|few
CASSFSTWVFGYTF
TGTGCCAGCAGCTTCTCGACCTGGGTCTTTGGCTACACCTTC
>NA|TRBJ1-1|TRBV5-6|few
CASSLLQGAGRYTEAFF
TGTGCCAGCAGCTTGTTACAGGGAGCGGGGCGGTACACTGAAGCTTTCTTT
>NA|TRBJ2-7|TRBV11-2|few
CASSQDRAEQYF
TGTGCCAGCAGCCAGGACAGAGCCGAGCAGTACTTC
>NA|TRBJ2-1|TRBV10-3|NA
CAISLANEQFF
TGTGCCATCAGTTTAGCAAATGAGCAGTTCTTC
>NA|TRBJ1-1|TRBV5-1|once
CASSLLWTEYVSSEAFF
TGCGCCAGCAGCTTGCTCTGGACAGAATATGTGAGCAGTGAAGCTTTCTTT
>TRBD1|TRBJ2-5|TRBV7-2|few
CASSFARQGVETQYF
TGTGCCAGCAGCTTTGCGCGACAGGGGGTGGAGACCCAGTACTTC
>NA|TRBJ2-7|TRBV11-2|NA
CASSSAGYTAYEQYF
TGTGCCAGCAGCTCAGCCGGTTATACCGCCTACGAGCAGTACTTC
>NA|TRBJ2-7|TRBV2|NA
CASSEGIPLSYEQYF
TGTGCCAGCAGTGAAGGTATCCCGCTATCCTACGAGCAGTACTTC
>NA|TRBJ1-1|TRBV2|NA
CASSEGQTNTEAFF
TGTGCCAGCAGTGAAGGACAGACGAACACTGAAGCTTTCTTT
>NA|TRBJ2-2|TRBV5-1|NA
CASLSENTGELFF
TGCGCCAGCCTTAGCGAGAACACCGGGGAGCTGTTTTTT
>NA|TRBJ1-4|TRBV28|once
CASSRTGPREKLFF
TGTGCCAGCAGTCGGACGGGGCCTAGGGAAAAACTGTTTTTT
>NA|TRBJ2-5|TRBV28|NA
CASSFWMQETQYF
TGTGCCAGCAGTTTCTGGATGCAAGAGACCCAGTACTTC
>NA|TRBJ2-1|TRBV7-2|few
CASSPRLVIIEQFF
TGTGCCAGCAGCCCTCGACTAGTCATCATTGAGCAGTTCTTC
>TRBD2|TRBJ2-3|TRBV7-2|few
CASSFANGLAGGSTQYF
TGTGCCAGCAGCTTCGCCAATGGCCTAGCGGGAGGATCTACGCAGTATTTT
>TRBD2|TRBJ2-1|TRBV5-8|few
CASSLAGLAVSYNEQFF
TGTGCCAGCAGCTTGGCCGGCCTAGCGGTCTCCTACAATGAGCAGTTCTTC
>TRBD2|TRBJ2-7|TRBV5-4|NA
CASSRPGGINPDEQYF
TGTGCCAGCAGCCGGCCGGGGGGGATAAACCCAGACGAGCAGTACTTC
>NA|TRBJ2-4|TRBV6-1|NA
CASTRTGSNIQYF
TGTGCCAGCACCCGCACAGGTTCCAACATTCAGTACTTC
>TRBD2|TRBJ2-2|TRBV4-3|NA
CASSHAISGRGPGELFF
TGCGCCAGCAGCCACGCCATTAGCGGGAGGGGTCCCGGGGAGCTGTTTTTT
>TRBD2|TRBJ2-1|TRBV7-9|few
CASSHSGRARGEQFF
TGTGCCAGCAGCCATAGCGGGAGGGCCCGTGGTGAGCAGTTCTTC
>NA|TRBJ2-1|TRBV20-1|NA
CSAMAVGEQFF
TGCAGTGCTATGGCGGTTGGTGAGCAGTTCTTC
>NA|TRBJ2-1|TRBV9|NA
CASSEIGTYSSYNEQFF
TGTGCCAGCAGCGAAATTGGGACATACAGCTCCTACAATGAGCAGTTCTTC
>TRBD1|TRBJ1-1|TRBV7-2|few
CASSFTGTVNTEAFF
TGTGCCAGCAGCTTTACCGGGACAGTTAACACTGAAGCTTTCTTT
>NA|TRBJ1-2|TRBV28|few
CASSFVHGYTF
TGTGCCAGCAGTTTCGTTCATGGCTACACCTTC
>TRBD2|TRBJ2-7|TRBV28|few
CASSRGGTSGRALGEQYF
TGTGCCAGCAGTCGCGGAGGCACTAGCGGGAGGGCGTTGGGGGAGCAGTACTTC
>NA|TRBJ1-1|TRBV25-1|NA
CASSDLVENTEAFF
TGTGCCAGCAGTGATTTGGTAGAGAACACTGAAGCTTTCTTT
>NA|TRBJ1-2|TRBV28|few
CASSLREGDGYTF
TGTGCCAGCAGTTTAAGGGAAGGAGATGGCTACACCTTC
>NA|TRBJ2-3|TRBV7-2|few
CASSLASSVPDTQYF
TGTGCCAGCAGCTTAGCCTCTAGCGTCCCAGATACGCAGTATTTT
>NA|TRBJ1-2|TRBV10-3|NA
CAISELSGDGYTF
TGTGCCATCAGTGAGCTTTCAGGGGATGGCTACACCTTC
>NA|TRBJ1-1|TRBV29-1|NA
CSVDRSNGGAEAFF
TGCAGCGTTGATAGGTCCAACGGAGGCGCTGAAGCTTTCTTT
>NA|TRBJ2-3|TRBV5-1|few
CASSLAVVTDTQYF
TGCGCCAGCAGCTTGGCCGTCGTTACAGATACGCAGTATTTT
>NA|TRBJ1-2|TRBV5-1|few
CASRTAYQKLYGYTF
TGCGCCAGCAGGACAGCGTACCAAAAACTCTATGGCTACACCTTC
>TRBD1|TRBJ2-2|TRBV6-5|few
CASSGIQGFGELFF
TGTGCCAGCAGTGGCATACAGGGGTTCGGGGAGCTGTTTTTT
>NA|TRBJ2-7|TRBV25-1|few
CASSDHEGSYEQYF
TGTGCCAGCAGTGATCATGAGGGCTCCTACGAGCAGTACTTC
>TRBD2|TRBJ2-7|TRBV29-1|few
CSVDRLAGSSYEQYF
TGCAGCGTTGATCGGCTAGCGGGTTCATCCTACGAGCAGTACTTC
>NA|TRBJ2-7|TRBV7-2|few
CASSLPSGSSYEQYF
TGTGCCAGCAGCTTACCGTCAGGGAGTTCCTACGAGCAGTACTTC
>TRBD2|TRBJ2-4|TRBV4-1|NA
CASSQPGGGVAKNIQYF
TGCGCCAGCAGCCAACCTGGGGGAGGGGTAGCCAAAAACATTCAGTACTTC
>NA|TRBJ2-2|TRBV25-1|NA
CASSRIGAGELFF
TGTGCCAGCAGCCGTATAGGAGCCGGGGAGCTGTTTTTT
>NA|TRBJ2-7|TRBV18|NA
CASSKVADSSYEQYF
TGTGCCAGCTCAAAAGTAGCGGATAGCTCCTACGAGCAGTACTTC
>NA|TRBJ2-1|TRBV5-6|NA
CASSLGLAKYNEQFF
TGTGCCAGCAGCTTGGGGTTAGCGAAATACAATGAGCAGTTCTTC
>TRBD1|TRBJ1-2|TRBV7-9|NA
CASSLGTGQVYGYTF
TGTGCCAGCAGCTTGGGGACCGGACAGGTCTATGGCTACACCTTC
>NA|TRBJ2-3|TRBV2|few
CASREKGGHPDTQYF
TGTGCCAGCAGAGAAAAGGGGGGACATCCAGATACGCAGTATTTT
>NA|TRBJ2-2|TRBV7-3|NA
CASSLKSEGGELFF
TGTGCCAGCAGCTTAAAATCGGAGGGCGGGGAGCTGTTTTTT
>NA|TRBJ2-7|TRBV5-1|NA
CASSSGASYEQYF
TGCGCCAGCAGCTCTGGTGCCTCCTACGAGCAGTACTTC
>TRBD2|TRBJ2-7|TRBV10-3|few
CAISEFVARTSGYEQYF
TGTGCCATCAGTGAGTTCGTGGCTAGGACTAGCGGCTACGAGCAGTACTTC